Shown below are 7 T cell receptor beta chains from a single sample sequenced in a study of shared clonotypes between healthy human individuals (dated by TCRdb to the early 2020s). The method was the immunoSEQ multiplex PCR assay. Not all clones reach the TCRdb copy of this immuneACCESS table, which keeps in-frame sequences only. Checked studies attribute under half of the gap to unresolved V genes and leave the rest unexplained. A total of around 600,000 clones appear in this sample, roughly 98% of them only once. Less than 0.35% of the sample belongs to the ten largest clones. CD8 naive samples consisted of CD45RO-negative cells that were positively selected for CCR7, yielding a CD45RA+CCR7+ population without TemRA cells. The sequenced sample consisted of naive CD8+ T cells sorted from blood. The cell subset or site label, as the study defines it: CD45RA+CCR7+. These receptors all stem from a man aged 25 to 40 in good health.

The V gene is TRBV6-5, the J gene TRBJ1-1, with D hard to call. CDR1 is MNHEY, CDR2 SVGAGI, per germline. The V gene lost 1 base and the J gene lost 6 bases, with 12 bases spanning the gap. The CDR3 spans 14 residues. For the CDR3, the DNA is TGTGCCAGCAGTTACTTTCAGGAATTCGCTGAAGCTTTCTTT. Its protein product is CASSYFQEFAEAFF.

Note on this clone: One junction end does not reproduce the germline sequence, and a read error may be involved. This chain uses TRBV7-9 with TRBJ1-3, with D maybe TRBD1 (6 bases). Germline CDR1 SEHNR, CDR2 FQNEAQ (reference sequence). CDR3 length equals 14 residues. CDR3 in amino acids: CASTLGGLGNTIYF. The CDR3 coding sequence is TGTGCCAGCACCTTAGGGGGGCTTGGAAACACCATATATTTT.

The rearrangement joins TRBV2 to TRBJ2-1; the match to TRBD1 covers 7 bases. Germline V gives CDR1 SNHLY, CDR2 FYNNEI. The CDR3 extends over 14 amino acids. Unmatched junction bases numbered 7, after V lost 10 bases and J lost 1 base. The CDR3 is CAIRQGSSYNEQFF. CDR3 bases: TGTGCCATCAGACAGGGTTCATCCTACAATGAGCAGTTCTTC.

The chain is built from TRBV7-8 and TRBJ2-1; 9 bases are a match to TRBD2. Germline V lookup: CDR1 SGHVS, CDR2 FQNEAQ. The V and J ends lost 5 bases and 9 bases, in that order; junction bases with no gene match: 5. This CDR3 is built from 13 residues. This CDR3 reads CASSPSGGPEQFF. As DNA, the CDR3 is TGTGCCAGCAGCCCAAGCGGGGGGCCTGAGCAGTTCTTC.

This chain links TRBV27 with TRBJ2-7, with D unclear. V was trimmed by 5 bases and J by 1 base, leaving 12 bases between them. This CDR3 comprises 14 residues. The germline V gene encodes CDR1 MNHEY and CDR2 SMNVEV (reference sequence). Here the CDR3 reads CASSPKDGSYEQYF. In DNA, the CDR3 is TGTGCCAGCAGTCCTAAGGACGGATCCTACGAGCAGTACTTC.

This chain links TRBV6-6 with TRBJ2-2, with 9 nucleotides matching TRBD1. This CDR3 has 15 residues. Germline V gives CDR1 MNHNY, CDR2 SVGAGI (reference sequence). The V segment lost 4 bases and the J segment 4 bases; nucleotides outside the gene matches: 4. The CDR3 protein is CASSSWTGATGELFF. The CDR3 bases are TGTGCCAGCAGTTCTTGGACAGGGGCCACCGGGGAGCTGTTTTTT.

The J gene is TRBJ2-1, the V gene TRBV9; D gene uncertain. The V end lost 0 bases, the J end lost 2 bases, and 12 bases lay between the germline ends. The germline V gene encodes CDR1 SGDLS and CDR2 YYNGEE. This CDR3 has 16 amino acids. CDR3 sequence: CASSVDRRYPYNEQFF. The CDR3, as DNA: TGTGCCAGCAGCGTAGATCGTCGTTATCCCTACAATGAGCAGTTCTTC. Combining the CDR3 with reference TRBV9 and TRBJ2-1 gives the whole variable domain DSGVTQTPKHLITATGQRVTLRCSPRSGDLSVYWYQQSLDQGLQFLIQYYNGEERAKGNILERFSAQQFPDLHSELNLSSLELGDSALYFCASSVDRRYPYNEQFFGPGTRLTVL.